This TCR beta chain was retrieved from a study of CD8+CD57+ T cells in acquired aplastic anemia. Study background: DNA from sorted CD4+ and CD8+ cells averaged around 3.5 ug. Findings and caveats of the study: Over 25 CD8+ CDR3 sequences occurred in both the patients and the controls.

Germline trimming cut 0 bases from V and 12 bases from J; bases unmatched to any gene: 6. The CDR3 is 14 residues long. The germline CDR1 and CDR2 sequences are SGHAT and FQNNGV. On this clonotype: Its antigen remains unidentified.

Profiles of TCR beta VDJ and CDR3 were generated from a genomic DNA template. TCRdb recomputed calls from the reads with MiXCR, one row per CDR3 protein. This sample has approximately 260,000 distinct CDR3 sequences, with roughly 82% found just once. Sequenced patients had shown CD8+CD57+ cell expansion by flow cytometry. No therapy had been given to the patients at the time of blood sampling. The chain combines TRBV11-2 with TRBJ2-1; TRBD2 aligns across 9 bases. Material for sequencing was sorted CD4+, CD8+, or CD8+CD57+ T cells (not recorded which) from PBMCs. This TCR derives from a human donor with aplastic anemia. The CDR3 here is CASSLEIAGDGQFF. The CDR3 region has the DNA TGTGCCAGCAGCTTAGAAATAGCGGGGGATGGGCAGTTCTTC.